The rows below give T cell receptor beta chains drawn from one sample of a study of glioma-infiltrating T cells. TCRdb re-analysed the multiplex PCR reads in MiXCR, keeping a single row per CDR3 protein. Here the sample spans more than 300,000 distinct CDR3 sequences, roughly 41% being singletons. Sequenced input: glioma tissue, nonneoplastic brain tissue, or PBMCs (not recorded which). These receptors originate from a human donor with low-grade glioma or glioblastoma, undergoing nonglioma brain surgery, or in good health (not recorded which). The CDR3 runs from the conserved cysteine through the conserved F or W. D genes are given only for firm matches. A row's size may be missing; if present it is once, few, many or a size class.

V	size	J	D	DNA	CDR3
TRBV29-1	.	TRBJ1-1	.	TGCAGCGGCCTTAGGGGTTTTGACACTGAAGCTTTCTTT	CSGLRGFDTEAFF
TRBV18	.	TRBJ2-7	.	TGTGCCAGCTCACCACCTGACTCCCCATACGAGCAGTACTTC	CASSPPDSPYEQYF
TRBV20-1	.	TRBJ1-5	.	TGCAGTGCTAGCGGGGACCCAACCTCAAGTCAGCCCCAGCATTTT	CSASGDPTSSQPQHF
TRBV4-2	.	TRBJ2-1	TRBD2	TGTGCCAGCAGTCAGCGGACTAGCGGGAGCTACAATGAGCAGTTCTTC	CASSQRTSGSYNEQFF
TRBV28	few	TRBJ2-1	TRBD2	TGTGCCAGCACCCCTGTAGGGCTAGCGGGAGACAATGAGCAGTTCTTC	CASTPVGLAGDNEQFF
TRBV7-6	few	TRBJ2-5	.	TGTGCCAGCAGCTTAAGACTACGAGAGACCCAGTACTTC	CASSLRLRETQYF
TRBV28	many	TRBJ2-4	.	TGTGCCAGCAGTGGCGTCGGGGTGAACATTCAGTACTTC	CASSGVGVNIQYF
TRBV20-1	.	TRBJ2-5	.	TGCAGTGCTGGACACCGCCAAGAGACCCAGTACTTC	CSAGHRQETQYF
TRBV29-1	.	TRBJ2-1	.	TGCAGCGTCGCCAGGACGAACCGCGATGAGCAGTTCTTC	CSVARTNRDEQFF
TRBV6-2/TRBV6-3	.	TRBJ2-1	.	TGTGCCAGCAGCCTCGCCCTTTTTAATGAGCAGTTCTTC	CASSLALFNEQFF
TRBV10-3	.	TRBJ1-1	.	TGTGCCATCAGTGACAGGCTGAACACTGAAGCTTTCTTT	CAISDRLNTEAFF
TRBV27	many	TRBJ2-7	.	TGTGCCAGCAGTCCCGGGGCCCCTTACGAGCAGTACTTC	CASSPGAPYEQYF
TRBV3-1	few	TRBJ2-1	.	TGTGCCAGCAGCCAAATGATCGCCCTATCCTACAATGAGCAGTTCTTC	CASSQMIALSYNEQFF
TRBV2	few	TRBJ2-3	.	TGTGCCAGCAGGGGAGGCCCTGGTGATACGCAGTATTTT	CASRGGPGDTQYF
TRBV5-1	few	TRBJ2-1	TRBD2	TGCGCCAGCAGCTTGAAGGCTAGCGGGAGCAATGAGCAGTTCTTC	CASSLKASGSNEQFF
TRBV5-1	.	TRBJ1-1	TRBD1	TGCGCCAGCAGCTCACACAGGGGGACTACGAGCGTTCGAACTGAAGCTTTCTTT	CASSSHRGTTSVRTEAFF
TRBV7-9	.	TRBJ1-1	.	TGTGCCAGCAGATCCACGAACACTGAAGCTTTCTTT	CASRSTNTEAFF
TRBV20-1	.	TRBJ2-4	.	TGCAGTGCTAGAGAAGGGGGAAGTGGGTCCAAAAACATTCAGTACTTC	CSAREGGSGSKNIQYF
TRBV7-2	.	TRBJ1-1	.	TGTGCCAGCAGCTTTAGCGGGGATACTGAAGCTTTCTTT	CASSFSGDTEAFF
TRBV28	few	TRBJ2-1	.	TGTGCCAGCAGTTCCCCCGGCCACCTCAATGAGCAGTTCTTC	CASSSPGHLNEQFF
TRBV6-1	once	TRBJ2-1	.	TGTGCCAGCGGAGCGGGTCCCTTCTCCTACAATGAGCAGTTCTTC	CASGAGPFSYNEQFF
TRBV7-2	few	TRBJ2-5	.	TGTGCCAGCAGCTTCCAGGCAACAGGGTGGGACCAGTACTTC	CASSFQATGWDQYF
TRBV7-2	.	TRBJ1-5	.	TGTGCCAGCAGCTTAGACGCGGATAATCAGCCCCAGCATTTT	CASSLDADNQPQHF
TRBV29-1	.	TRBJ2-7	.	TGCAGCGTCCTTGATGGGCTTAACGGCGAGCAGTACTTC	CSVLDGLNGEQYF
TRBV15	.	TRBJ2-1	TRBD1	TGTGCCAGCACATTTAAGGGACAGTTCTACAATGAGCAGTTCTTC	CASTFKGQFYNEQFF
TRBV12-3/TRBV12-4	few	TRBJ2-3	TRBD1	TGTGCCAGCAGTCGGGGACAGGGAAGTACCCGGAACACAGATACGCAGTATTTT	CASSRGQGSTRNTDTQYF
TRBV15	many	TRBJ2-1	TRBD2	TGTGCCACCACCCTGGGGCTAGCGGAACCCAATGAGCAGTTCTTC	CATTLGLAEPNEQFF
TRBV6-1	.	TRBJ1-4	.	TGTGCCAGCAGTCCGGGACATGTAACAACTAATGAAAAACTGTTTTTT	CASSPGHVTTNEKLFF
TRBV12-3/TRBV12-4	.	TRBJ2-3	.	TGTGCCAGCAGTTTTGCGGGCGTCGGCACAGATACGCAGTATTTT	CASSFAGVGTDTQYF
TRBV7-2	.	TRBJ1-1	.	TGTGCCAGCGGCCTCCATGGCTGGAACACTGAAGCTTTCTTT	CASGLHGWNTEAFF
TRBV7-3	.	TRBJ2-2	.	TGTGCCAGCAGCCTAGGATACAACGCGGCCGGGGAGCTGTTTTTT	CASSLGYNAAGELFF
TRBV5-4	few	TRBJ1-6	.	TGTGCCAGCAGCTTGGATCGACGGAACCCTAATTCACCCCTCCACTTT	CASSLDRRNPNSPLHF
TRBV28	many	TRBJ2-3	.	TGTGCCAGCAGGTTGGAACAGACGGAGGCGGATACGCAGTATTTT	CASRLEQTEADTQYF
TRBV7-2	.	TRBJ2-3	.	TGTGCCAGCAGCTACCCTTTCGGTACGCAGTATTTT	CASSYPFGTQYF
TRBV27	many	TRBJ1-1	.	TGTGCCAGCAGTTTTTCAGGGGAGGCTTTCTTT	CASSFSGEAFF
TRBV5-4	few	TRBJ2-1	.	TGTGCCAGCAGCTCCCGGGGCGCCCTATACAATGAGCAGTTCTTC	CASSSRGALYNEQFF
TRBV20-1	.	TRBJ2-1	.	TGCAGTGCTGGAAGACTAGGCTATGAGCAGTTCTTC	CSAGRLGYEQFF
TRBV27	.	TRBJ1-1	.	TGTGCCAGCAGCGCGGTGGGTCGCACTGAAGCTTTCTTT	CASSAVGRTEAFF
TRBV6-2/TRBV6-3	many	TRBJ2-7	.	TGTGCCACCAAGGACGGGACTCCGACTTACGAGCAGTACTTC	CATKDGTPTYEQYF
TRBV4-3	many	TRBJ1-1	.	TGCGCCAGCAGCAACCCCATTGACCGGCACACTGAAGCTTTCTTT	CASSNPIDRHTEAFF
TRBV6-1	.	TRBJ1-1	.	TGTGCCAGCAGTGCACGGGACTCCTTTAAGAACACTGAAGCTTTCTTT	CASSARDSFKNTEAFF
TRBV2	few	TRBJ1-1	.	TGTGCCAGCAGTGGAGCTGGCACTGAAGCTTTCTTT	CASSGAGTEAFF
TRBV15	few	TRBJ1-2	.	TGTGCCACCAGCAGAGAGGTCAGGGCCATCTATGGCTACACCTTC	CATSREVRAIYGYTF
TRBV6-5	.	TRBJ2-2	TRBD2	TGTGCCAGCAGTTACTACGGACTAGCGGGAGGGGAGCTGTTTTTT	CASSYYGLAGGELFF
TRBV5-1	.	TRBJ1-1	.	TGCGCCAGCAGCGGAACCTGGACGGGCGACACTGAAGCTTTCTTT	CASSGTWTGDTEAFF
TRBV20-1	.	TRBJ1-1	TRBD1	TGCAGTGCTAGAGATCGGACAGGGCCTAAAACTGAAGCTTTCTTT	CSARDRTGPKTEAFF
TRBV7-2	.	TRBJ2-6	.	TGTGCCAGCAGCTTAGAGCTACTGGGGAATGGGGCCAACGTCCTGACTTTC	CASSLELLGNGANVLTF
TRBV29-1	.	TRBJ1-1	TRBD1	TGCAGCGCCGTGGACAGGGGGTTCACTGAAGCTTTCTTT	CSAVDRGFTEAFF
TRBV4-2	.	TRBJ2-5	.	TGTGCCAGCAGCATCTCCGGGATCCAAGAGACCCAGTACTTC	CASSISGIQETQYF
TRBV7-3	.	TRBJ2-1	.	TGTGCCAGCAGCTTATCCAAGGGCTACGAGCAGTTCTTC	CASSLSKGYEQFF
TRBV6-2/TRBV6-3	many	TRBJ2-3	.	TGTGCCAGCAGTTACTTAGTGGGCGGCTATACGCAGTATTTT	CASSYLVGGYTQYF
TRBV20-1	.	TRBJ2-3	TRBD1	TGCAGTGCTCTCTCAGGGGGCGCCGGCACAGATACGCAGTATTTT	CSALSGGAGTDTQYF